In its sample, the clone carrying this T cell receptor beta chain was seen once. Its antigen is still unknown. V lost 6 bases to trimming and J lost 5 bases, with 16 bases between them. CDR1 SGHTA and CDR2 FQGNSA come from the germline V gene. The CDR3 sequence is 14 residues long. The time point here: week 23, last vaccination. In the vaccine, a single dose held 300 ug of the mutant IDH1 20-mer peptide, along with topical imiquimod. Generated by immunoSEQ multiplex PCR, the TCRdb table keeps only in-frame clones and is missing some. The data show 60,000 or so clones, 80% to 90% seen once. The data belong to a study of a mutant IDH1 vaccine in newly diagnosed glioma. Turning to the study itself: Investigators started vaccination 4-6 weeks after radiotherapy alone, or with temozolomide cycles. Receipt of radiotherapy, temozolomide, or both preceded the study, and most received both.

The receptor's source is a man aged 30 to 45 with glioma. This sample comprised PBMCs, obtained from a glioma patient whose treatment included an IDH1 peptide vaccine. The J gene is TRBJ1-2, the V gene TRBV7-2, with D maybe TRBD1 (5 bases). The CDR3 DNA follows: TGTGCCAGCAGTTTTCGCGGGGGGTGGTATGGCTACACCTTC. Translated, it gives CASSFRGGWYGYTF.